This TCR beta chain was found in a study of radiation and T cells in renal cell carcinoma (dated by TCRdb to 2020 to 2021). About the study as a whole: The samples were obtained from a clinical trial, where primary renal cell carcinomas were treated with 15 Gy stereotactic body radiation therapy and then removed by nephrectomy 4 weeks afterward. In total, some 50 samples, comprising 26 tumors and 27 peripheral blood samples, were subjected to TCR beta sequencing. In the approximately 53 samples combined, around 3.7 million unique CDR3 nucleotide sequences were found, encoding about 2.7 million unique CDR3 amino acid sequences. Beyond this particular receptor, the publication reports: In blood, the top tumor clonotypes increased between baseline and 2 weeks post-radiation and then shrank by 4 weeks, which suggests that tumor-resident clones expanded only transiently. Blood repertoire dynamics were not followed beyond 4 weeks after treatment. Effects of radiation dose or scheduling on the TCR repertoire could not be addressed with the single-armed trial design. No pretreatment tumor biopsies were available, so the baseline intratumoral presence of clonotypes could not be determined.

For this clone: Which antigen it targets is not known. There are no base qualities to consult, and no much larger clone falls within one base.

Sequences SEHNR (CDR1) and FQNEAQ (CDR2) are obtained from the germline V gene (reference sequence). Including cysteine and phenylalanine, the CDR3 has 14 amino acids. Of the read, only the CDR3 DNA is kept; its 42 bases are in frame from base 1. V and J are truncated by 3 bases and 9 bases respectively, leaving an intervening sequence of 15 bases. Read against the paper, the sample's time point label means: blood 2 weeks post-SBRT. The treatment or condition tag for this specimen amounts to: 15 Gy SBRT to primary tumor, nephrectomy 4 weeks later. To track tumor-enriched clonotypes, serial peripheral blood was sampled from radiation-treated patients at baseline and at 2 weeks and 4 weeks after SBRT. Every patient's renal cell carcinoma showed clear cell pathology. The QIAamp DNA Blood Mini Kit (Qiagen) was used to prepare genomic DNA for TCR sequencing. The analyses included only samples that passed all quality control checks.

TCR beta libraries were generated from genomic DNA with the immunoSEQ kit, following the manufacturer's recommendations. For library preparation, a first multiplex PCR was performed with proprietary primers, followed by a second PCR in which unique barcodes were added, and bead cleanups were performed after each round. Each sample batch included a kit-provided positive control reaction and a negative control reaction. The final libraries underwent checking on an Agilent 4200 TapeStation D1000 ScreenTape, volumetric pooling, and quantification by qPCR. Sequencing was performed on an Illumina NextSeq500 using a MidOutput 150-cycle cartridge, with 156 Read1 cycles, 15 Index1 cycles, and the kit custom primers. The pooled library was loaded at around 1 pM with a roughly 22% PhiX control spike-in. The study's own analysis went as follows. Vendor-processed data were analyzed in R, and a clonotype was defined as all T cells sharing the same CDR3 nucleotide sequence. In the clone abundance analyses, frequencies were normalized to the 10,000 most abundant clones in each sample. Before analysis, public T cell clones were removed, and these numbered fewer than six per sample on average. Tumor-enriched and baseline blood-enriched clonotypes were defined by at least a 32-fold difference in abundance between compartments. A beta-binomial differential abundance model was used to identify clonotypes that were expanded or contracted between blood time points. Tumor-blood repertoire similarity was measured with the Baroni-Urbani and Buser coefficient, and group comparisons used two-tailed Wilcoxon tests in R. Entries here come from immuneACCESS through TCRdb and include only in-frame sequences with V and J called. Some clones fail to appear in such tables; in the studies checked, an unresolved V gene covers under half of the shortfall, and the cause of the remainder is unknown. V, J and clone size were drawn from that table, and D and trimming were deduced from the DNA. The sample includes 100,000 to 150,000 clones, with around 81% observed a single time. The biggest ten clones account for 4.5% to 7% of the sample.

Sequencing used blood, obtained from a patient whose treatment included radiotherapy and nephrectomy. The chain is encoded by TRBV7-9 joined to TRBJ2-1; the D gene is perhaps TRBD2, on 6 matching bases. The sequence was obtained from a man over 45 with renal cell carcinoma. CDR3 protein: CASSFREPVGEQFF. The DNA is TGTGCCAGCAGCTTTCGGGAGCCCGTCGGTGAGCAGTTCTTC.